A single T cell receptor beta chain is shown here with its context. The antigen it binds to is not known. It has no much larger one-base neighbor in the sample; base qualities were not kept. The CDR3, cysteine through phenylalanine, is 13 amino acids long. Only the CDR3 portion is preserved as DNA: 39 bases, with reading frame beginning at the first base. V is pruned by 2 bases and J by 6 bases, leaving 1 base of the junction without a gene match. Taken from the germline V gene, the CDR1 and CDR2 loops are SGHRS and YFSETQ. This record belongs to a study of blood T cell repertoires in COVID-19 (dated by TCRdb to the early 2020s). Regarding the complete study: Samples covering the acute and convalescent phases of COVID-19 were provided by collaborators in the United States, Italy and Spain. Deeply sampled blood TCRbeta repertoires from subjects exposed to, actively infected with, or recovered from COVID-19 were included in the dataset. The material from the prospective study consisted of cDNA or gDNA derived from T cells, B-cell-depleted T cells, or PBMCs. The repertoires were released in a freely available public database intended as a resource for research on the immune response to SARS-CoV-2. Where available, HLA class I and class II types were taken from metadata supplied by the sample provider and were not determined by assay-based typing. The sample metadata nearly always contained a de-identified subject ID, COVID-19 status, age in years and sex. The samples were drawn from two sources: the first 160 participants of the ongoing ImmuneRACE study, and about 1,300 subjects contributed by 6 global collaborators.

General study outcomes and caveats: Clinical and demographic metadata were provided uncurated, with the amount varying by source and participant.

TCRbeta CDR3 regions were amplified from genomic DNA using the immunoSEQ Assay, a bias-controlled multiplex PCR. Per the original workflow: The number of nucleated cells in each sample was estimated from the amplification of reference gene primers within the assay. Sequence reads were collapsed and filtered to measure the absolute abundance of every unique TCRbeta CDR3 rearrangement. For each sample, productive Simpson clonality was calculated by taking the square root of Simpson's diversity index across productive rearrangements. TCRdb stores this immuneACCESS table with in-frame sequences only. Part of the clones is absent; in the studies checked, under half of the shortfall reflects unresolved V genes, and no reason is known for the rest. For V, J and clone size, that table is used; D and trimming come from the DNA. Within this sample are 250,000 to 300,000 clones, with about nine tenths of them counted one time only. The ten largest account for about 10% of the sample.

One collaborating source in Seattle enrolled patients while the patients were actively infected and followed the patients over time throughout the course of disease. Each collaborating institution followed its own protocols to collect whole blood in K2EDTA tubes. For TCRbeta analysis, collaborator samples were shipped as frozen whole blood, as isolated PBMCs, or as DNA extracted from either sample type. This receptor was taken from a woman aged 25 to 39 with COVID-19, enrolled during active disease. This chain is built from TRBV5-1 and TRBJ2-4, with 8 junctional bases fitting TRBD1. The sequencing input was peripheral blood. The nucleotide sequence reads as follows: TGCGCCAGCAGCTTCCAGGGGGCAAACATTCAGTACTTC. It encodes CASSFQGANIQYF.